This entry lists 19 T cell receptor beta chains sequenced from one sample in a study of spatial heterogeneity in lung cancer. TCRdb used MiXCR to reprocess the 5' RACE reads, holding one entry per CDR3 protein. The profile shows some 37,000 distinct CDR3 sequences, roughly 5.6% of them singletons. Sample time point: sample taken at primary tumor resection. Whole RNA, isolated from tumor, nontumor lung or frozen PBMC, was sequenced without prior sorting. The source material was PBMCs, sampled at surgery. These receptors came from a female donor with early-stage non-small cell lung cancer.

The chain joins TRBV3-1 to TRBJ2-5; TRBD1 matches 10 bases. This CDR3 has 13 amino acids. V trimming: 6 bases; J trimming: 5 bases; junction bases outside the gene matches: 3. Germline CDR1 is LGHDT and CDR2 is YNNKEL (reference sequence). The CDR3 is CASSRTGGETQYF. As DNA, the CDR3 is TGTGCCAGCAGTAGGACAGGGGGGGAGACCCAGTACTTC.

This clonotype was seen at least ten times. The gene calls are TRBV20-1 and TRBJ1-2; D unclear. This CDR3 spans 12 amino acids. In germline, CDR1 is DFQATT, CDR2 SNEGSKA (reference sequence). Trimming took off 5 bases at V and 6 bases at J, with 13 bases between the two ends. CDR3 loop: CSALGSGDGYTF. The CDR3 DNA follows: TGCAGTGCTCTGGGGTCCGGGGATGGCTACACCTTC.

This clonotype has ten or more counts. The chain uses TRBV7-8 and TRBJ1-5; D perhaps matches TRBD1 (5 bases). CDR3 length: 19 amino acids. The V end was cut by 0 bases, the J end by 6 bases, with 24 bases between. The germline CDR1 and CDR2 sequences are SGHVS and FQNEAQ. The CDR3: CASSLASSIVRVAFQPQHF. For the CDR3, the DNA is TGTGCCAGCAGCTTAGCTTCTTCAATCGTCAGGGTAGCGTTTCAGCCCCAGCATTTT.

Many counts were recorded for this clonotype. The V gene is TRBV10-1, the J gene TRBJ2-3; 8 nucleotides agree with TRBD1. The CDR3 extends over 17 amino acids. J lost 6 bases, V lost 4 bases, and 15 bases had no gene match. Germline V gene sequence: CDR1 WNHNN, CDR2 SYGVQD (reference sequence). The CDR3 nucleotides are TGCGCCAGCAGTGCTACCCAAGACAGGGGCCGCGAGGATACGCAGTATTTT. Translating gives CASSATQDRGREDTQYF.

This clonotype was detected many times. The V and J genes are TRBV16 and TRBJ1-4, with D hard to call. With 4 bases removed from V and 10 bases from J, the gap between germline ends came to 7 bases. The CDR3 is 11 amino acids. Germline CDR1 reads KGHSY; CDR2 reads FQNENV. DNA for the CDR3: TGTGCCAGCAGCCCATCGGGAAAACTGTTTTTT. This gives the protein CASSPSGKLFF.

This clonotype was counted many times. The CDR3 DNA follows: TGCAGTGCTAGAGCCATGGGGGACGCTGAAGCTTTCTTT. This codes for CSARAMGDAEAFF. This sequence joins TRBV20-1 and TRBJ1-1; a possible D gene is TRBD1 (5 bases). The CDR3 is 13 residues long. Trimming left V 1 base short and J 6 bases short, with 12 bases between. Germline values: CDR1 DFQATT, CDR2 SNEGSKA (reference sequence).

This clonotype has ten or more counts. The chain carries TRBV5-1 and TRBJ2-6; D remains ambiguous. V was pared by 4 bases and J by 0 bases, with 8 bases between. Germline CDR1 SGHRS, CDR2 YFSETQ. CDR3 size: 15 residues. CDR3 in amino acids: CASSTATSGANVLTF. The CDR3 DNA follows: TGCGCCAGCAGCACCGCCACCTCTGGGGCCAACGTCCTGACTTTC.

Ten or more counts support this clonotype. This chain's CDR3 is CSASGTSGIARHEQYF. Written as DNA, the CDR3 is TGCAGTGCTTCCGGGACTAGCGGGATCGCCCGCCACGAGCAGTACTTC. V gene TRBV20-1 combines with J gene TRBJ2-7, with 13 nucleotides matching TRBD2. V lost 5 bases to trimming and J lost 5 bases; unmatched junction nucleotides: 12. There are 16 residues in the CDR3. The V gene's germline CDR1 is DFQATT and CDR2 SNEGSKA (reference sequence).

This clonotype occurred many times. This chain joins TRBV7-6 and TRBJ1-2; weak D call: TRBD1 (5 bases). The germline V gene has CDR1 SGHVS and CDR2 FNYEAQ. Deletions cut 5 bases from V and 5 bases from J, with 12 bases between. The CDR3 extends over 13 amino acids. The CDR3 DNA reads TGTGCCAGCAGCCCGAGCTGGGGGTATGGCTACACCTTC. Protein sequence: CASSPSWGYGYTF.

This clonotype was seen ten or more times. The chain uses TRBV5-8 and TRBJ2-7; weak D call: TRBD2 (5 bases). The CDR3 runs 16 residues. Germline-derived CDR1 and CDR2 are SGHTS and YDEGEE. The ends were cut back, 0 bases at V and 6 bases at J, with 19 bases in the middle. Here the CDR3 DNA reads TGTGCCAGCAGCTTGGAGGCGGGCACGGGGATGTTCGAGCAGTACTTC. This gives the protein CASSLEAGTGMFEQYF.

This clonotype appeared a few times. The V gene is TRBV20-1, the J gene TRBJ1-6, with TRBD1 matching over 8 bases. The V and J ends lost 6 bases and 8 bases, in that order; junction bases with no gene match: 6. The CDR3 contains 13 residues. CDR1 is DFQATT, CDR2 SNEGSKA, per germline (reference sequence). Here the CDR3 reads CSAPDRGDSPLHF. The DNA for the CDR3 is TGCAGTGCACCCGACAGGGGCGATTCACCCCTCCACTTT.

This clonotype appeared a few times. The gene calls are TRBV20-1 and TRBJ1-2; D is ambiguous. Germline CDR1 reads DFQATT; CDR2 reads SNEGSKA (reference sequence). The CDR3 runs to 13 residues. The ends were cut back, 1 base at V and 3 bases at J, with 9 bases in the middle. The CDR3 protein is CSARVPRDYGYTF. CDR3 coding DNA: TGCAGTGCTAGAGTGCCCCGAGACTATGGCTACACCTTC.

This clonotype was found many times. The CDR3 here is CASSFRTSGLLGETQYF. The CDR3 bases are TGTGCCAGCAGTTTCCGGACTAGCGGCCTCCTCGGAGAGACCCAGTACTTC. This chain connects TRBV12-3 or TRBV12-4 to TRBJ2-5, with 10 bases lining up with TRBD2. J gave up 4 bases and V 3 bases, and 11 bases lay outside the gene matches. The CDR3 is 17 residues long.

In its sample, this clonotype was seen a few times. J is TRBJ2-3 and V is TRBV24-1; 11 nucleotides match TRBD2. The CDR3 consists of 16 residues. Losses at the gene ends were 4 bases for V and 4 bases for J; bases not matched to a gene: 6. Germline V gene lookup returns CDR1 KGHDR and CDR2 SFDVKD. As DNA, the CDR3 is TGTGCCACCAGTGACCCACTAGCGGGAGTCGCAGATACGCAGTATTTT. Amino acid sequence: CATSDPLAGVADTQYF.

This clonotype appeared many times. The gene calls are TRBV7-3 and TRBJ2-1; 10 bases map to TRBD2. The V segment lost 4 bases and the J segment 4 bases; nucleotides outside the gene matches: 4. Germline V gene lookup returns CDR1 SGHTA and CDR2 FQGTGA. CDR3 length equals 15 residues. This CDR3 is CASSSSGGPYNEQFF. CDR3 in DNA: TGTGCCAGCAGCTCTAGCGGGGGACCGTACAATGAGCAGTTCTTC.

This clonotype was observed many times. The CDR3 DNA reads TGTGCCAGCAGCTTGAGCCACGGCACACACTATGGCTACACCTTC. This translates into CASSLSHGTHYGYTF. The chain employs TRBV7-9 and TRBJ1-2; D remains ambiguous. Trimming took 3 bases from V and 3 from J, leaving 14 bases between them. Germline values: CDR1 SEHNR, CDR2 FQNEAQ (reference sequence). This CDR3 region has 15 residues.

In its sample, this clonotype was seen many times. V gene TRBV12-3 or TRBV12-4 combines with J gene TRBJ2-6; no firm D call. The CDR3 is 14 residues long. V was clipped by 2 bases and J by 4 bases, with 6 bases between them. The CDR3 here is CASSLRNGANVLTF. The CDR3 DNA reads TGTGCCAGCAGTTTACGGAACGGGGCCAACGTCCTGACTTTC.

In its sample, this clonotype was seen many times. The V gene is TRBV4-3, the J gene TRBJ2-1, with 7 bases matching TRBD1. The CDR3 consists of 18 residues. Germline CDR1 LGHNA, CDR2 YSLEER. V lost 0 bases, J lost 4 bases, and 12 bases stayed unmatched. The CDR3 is CASSQDFTGRGSYNEQFF. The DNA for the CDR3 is TGCGCCAGCAGCCAAGATTTTACGGGCAGGGGGTCATACAATGAGCAGTTCTTC.

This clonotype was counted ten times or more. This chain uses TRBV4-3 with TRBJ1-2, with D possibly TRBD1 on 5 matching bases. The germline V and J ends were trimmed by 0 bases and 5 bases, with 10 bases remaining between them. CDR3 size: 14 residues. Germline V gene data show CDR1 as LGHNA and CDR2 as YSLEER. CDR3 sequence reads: CASSQEPGGYGYTF. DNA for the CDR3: TGCGCCAGCAGCCAAGAGCCGGGGGGGTATGGCTACACCTTC.